The clone carrying this T cell receptor (beta chain) appeared a few times. The data belong to a study of shared clonotypes between healthy human individuals. V lost 6 bases and J lost 2, with 13 bases in between. Germline-derived CDR1 and CDR2 are MNHEY and SVGAGI. The CDR3 extends over 14 amino acids. Original handling: ImmunoSEQ output held junction-only sequences without quality scores, so filtering differed. TCRdb's table, derived via immunoSEQ multiplex PCR, lists solely in-frame clones and lacks some. The V and J calls and clone size come from that table; D and trimming were worked out from the DNA. Here the sample spans 2,100,000 or so clones, 95% being singletons.

Material: naive CD4+ T cells sorted from blood. As to subset: CD45RA+ positively selected. V and J are TRBV6-5 and TRBJ1-1; D is possibly TRBD1 (6 bases). The sequence was collected from a man aged 18 to 30 in good health. The chain's CDR3 is CASRLDRINTEAFF. In nucleotides, the CDR3 is TGTGCCAGCAGATTGGACAGAATCAACACTGAAGCTTTCTTT.